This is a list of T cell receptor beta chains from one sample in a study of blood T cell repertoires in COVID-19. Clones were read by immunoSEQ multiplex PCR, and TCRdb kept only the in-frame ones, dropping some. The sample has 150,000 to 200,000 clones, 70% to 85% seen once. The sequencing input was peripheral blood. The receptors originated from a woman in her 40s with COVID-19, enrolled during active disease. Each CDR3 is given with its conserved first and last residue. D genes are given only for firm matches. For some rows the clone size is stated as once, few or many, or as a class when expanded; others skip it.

CDR3 protein: CACPGRGDGYTF
CDR3 DNA: TGTGCCTGCCCCGGGAGGGGGGATGGCTACACCTTC
D gene: .
J gene: TRBJ1-2
V gene: TRBV30
clone size: .

CDR3 protein: CASSRVGSGANVLTF
CDR3 DNA: TGTGCCAGTAGTAGGGTCGGGTCCGGGGCCAACGTCCTGACTTTC
D gene: .
J gene: TRBJ2-6
V gene: TRBV19
clone size: .

CDR3 protein: CASRQVNQPQHF
CDR3 DNA: TGTGCCAGCAGACAGGTTAATCAGCCCCAGCATTTT
D gene: .
J gene: TRBJ1-5
V gene: TRBV2
clone size: .

CDR3 protein: CATSDTYHEQYF
CDR3 DNA: TGTGCCACCAGTGACACCTACCACGAGCAGTACTTC
D gene: .
J gene: TRBJ2-7
V gene: TRBV24-1
clone size: .

CDR3 protein: CASSKQGGSYEQYF
CDR3 DNA: TGTGCCAGCAGCAAACAGGGGGGTTCCTACGAGCAGTACTTC
D gene: .
J gene: TRBJ2-7
V gene: TRBV21-1
clone size: .

CDR3 protein: CTSSRRWRGGPVVF
CDR3 DNA: TGCACCAGCAGCCGACGCTGGCGGGGGGGCCCGGTAGTCTTC
D gene: .
J gene: TRBJ2-1
V gene: TRBV1
clone size: .

CDR3 protein: CASSFGLVSGRAWADTQYF
CDR3 DNA: TGTGCCAGCAGTTTTGGTCTTGTTAGCGGGAGGGCTTGGGCAGATACGCAGTATTTT
D gene: TRBD2
J gene: TRBJ2-3
V gene: TRBV28
clone size: few

CDR3 protein: CASRREGTDTQYF
CDR3 DNA: TGTGCCAGCAGGCGGGAGGGAACAGATACGCAGTATTTT
D gene: TRBD2
J gene: TRBJ2-3
V gene: TRBV3-1/TRBV3-2
clone size: few

CDR3 protein: CASKSYTGELFF
CDR3 DNA: TGTGCCAGCAAATCTTACACCGGGGAGCTGTTTTTT
D gene: .
J gene: TRBJ2-2
V gene: TRBV3-1/TRBV3-2
clone size: .

CDR3 protein: CASSGGTGDMNTEAFF
CDR3 DNA: TGTGCCAGCAGCGGCGGGACAGGGGATATGAACACTGAAGCTTTCTTT
D gene: TRBD1
J gene: TRBJ1-1
V gene: TRBV5-6
clone size: .

CDR3 protein: CASSLGLHQPQHF
CDR3 DNA: TGTGCCAGCAGCTTGGGGCTCCATCAGCCCCAGCATTTT
D gene: .
J gene: TRBJ1-5
V gene: TRBV5-8
clone size: .

CDR3 protein: CASSQEVGSGSRQYF
CDR3 DNA: TGCGCCAGCAGCCAAGAGGTTGGGTCGGGGTCCAGGCAGTATTTT
D gene: .
J gene: TRBJ2-3
V gene: TRBV4-1
clone size: .

CDR3 protein: CASIVDRAGTDTQYF
CDR3 DNA: TGTGCCAGCATAGTCGACAGGGCCGGCACAGATACGCAGTATTTT
D gene: TRBD1
J gene: TRBJ2-3
V gene: TRBV2
clone size: few

CDR3 protein: CASSTRPGNTIYF
CDR3 DNA: TGTGCCAGCAGTACGAGGCCTGGAAACACCATATATTTT
D gene: .
J gene: TRBJ1-3
V gene: TRBV9
clone size: few

CDR3 protein: CASRSGQGGFWSDQPQHF
CDR3 DNA: TGTGCCAGCAGGTCGGGACAGGGGGGCTTTTGGTCGGATCAGCCCCAGCATTTT
D gene: TRBD1
J gene: TRBJ1-5
V gene: TRBV6-4
clone size: .

CDR3 protein: CASSFVAGVRETQYF
CDR3 DNA: TGTGCCAGCAGCTTCGTAGCGGGGGTTAGGGAGACCCAGTACTTC
D gene: TRBD2
J gene: TRBJ2-5
V gene: TRBV7-2
clone size: .

CDR3 protein: CASSSDREGEKLFF
CDR3 DNA: TGTGCCAGCAGCTCGGACAGGGAAGGAGAAAAACTGTTTTTT
D gene: TRBD1
J gene: TRBJ1-4
V gene: TRBV7-9
clone size: once

CDR3 protein: CATSRDRVEQYF
CDR3 DNA: TGTGCCACCAGCAGAGATCGGGTGGAGCAGTACTTC
D gene: .
J gene: TRBJ2-7
V gene: TRBV15
clone size: few

CDR3 protein: CASSPTWEETQYF
CDR3 DNA: TGTGCCAGCAGTCCGACTTGGGAGGAGACCCAGTACTTC
D gene: .
J gene: TRBJ2-5
V gene: TRBV2
clone size: .

CDR3 protein: CSVEDLMDRNYGYTF
CDR3 DNA: TGCAGCGTTGAAGACCTCATGGACAGAAACTATGGCTACACCTTC
D gene: .
J gene: TRBJ1-2
V gene: TRBV29-1
clone size: .

CDR3 protein: CAWRYSGRAREQFF
CDR3 DNA: TGTGCCTGGAGATATAGCGGGAGGGCCCGTGAGCAGTTCTTC
D gene: TRBD2
J gene: TRBJ2-1
V gene: TRBV30
clone size: .

CDR3 protein: CASSQDPNNEQFF
CDR3 DNA: TGCGCCAGCAGCCAAGATCCAAACAATGAGCAGTTCTTC
D gene: .
J gene: TRBJ2-1
V gene: TRBV4-1
clone size: many

CDR3 protein: CASSQVYRSPLHF
CDR3 DNA: TGTGCCAGCAGCCAAGTTTATAGATCACCCCTCCACTTT
D gene: .
J gene: TRBJ1-6
V gene: TRBV14
clone size: .

CDR3 protein: CASSDLEGQNTGELFF
CDR3 DNA: TGCGCCAGCAGTGATCTGGAGGGGCAGAACACCGGGGAGCTGTTTTTT
D gene: .
J gene: TRBJ2-2
V gene: TRBV10-2
clone size: .

CDR3 protein: CASSYTSGGYNEQFF
CDR3 DNA: TGTGCCAGCAGCTATACTAGCGGGGGCTACAATGAGCAGTTCTTC
D gene: TRBD2
J gene: TRBJ2-1
V gene: TRBV7-9
clone size: .

CDR3 protein: CATSSASAFTDTQYF
CDR3 DNA: TGTGCCACCAGCAGCGCTAGCGCCTTCACAGATACGCAGTATTTT
D gene: .
J gene: TRBJ2-3
V gene: TRBV15
clone size: .

CDR3 protein: CASSHQGTYQPQHF
CDR3 DNA: TGTGCCAGCAGCCATCAGGGCACCTATCAGCCCCAGCATTTT
D gene: .
J gene: TRBJ1-5
V gene: TRBV4-2
clone size: .

CDR3 protein: CSVTGTAEGKTQYF
CDR3 DNA: TGCAGCGTTACCGGGACAGCCGAGGGGAAGACCCAGTACTTC
D gene: TRBD1
J gene: TRBJ2-5
V gene: TRBV29-1
clone size: .

CDR3 protein: CATRQSTNEKLFF
CDR3 DNA: TGTGCCACCAGACAGTCAACTAATGAAAAACTGTTTTTT
D gene: .
J gene: TRBJ1-4
V gene: TRBV19
clone size: .

CDR3 protein: CASIGGAGAEAFF
CDR3 DNA: TGTGCCAGCATAGGGGGCGCAGGGGCTGAAGCTTTCTTT
D gene: TRBD1
J gene: TRBJ1-1
V gene: TRBV6-8
clone size: .

CDR3 protein: CASSSLQGGVTDTQYF
CDR3 DNA: TGTGCCAGCAGCTCCCTACAGGGGGGGGTTACAGATACGCAGTATTTT
D gene: .
J gene: TRBJ2-3
V gene: TRBV5-4
clone size: .

CDR3 protein: CASSQGAGIIYGYTF
CDR3 DNA: TGCGCCAGCAGCCAAGGAGCGGGGATTATTTATGGCTACACCTTC
D gene: .
J gene: TRBJ1-2
V gene: TRBV4-1
clone size: .

CDR3 protein: CASSSYHSGRNYNEQFF
CDR3 DNA: TGTGCCAGCAGCTCTTACCATAGCGGGAGAAACTACAATGAGCAGTTCTTC
D gene: TRBD2
J gene: TRBJ2-1
V gene: TRBV5-6
clone size: once

CDR3 protein: CASSWQGADTQYF
CDR3 DNA: TGTGCCAGCAGCTGGCAAGGAGCAGATACGCAGTATTTT
D gene: .
J gene: TRBJ2-3
V gene: TRBV11-3
clone size: .

CDR3 protein: CATSDSGSGGYEQFF
CDR3 DNA: TGTGCCACCAGTGATTCCGGGAGTGGAGGTTATGAGCAGTTCTTC
D gene: .
J gene: TRBJ2-1
V gene: TRBV24-1
clone size: .

CDR3 protein: CASSLTVEETQYF
CDR3 DNA: TGTGCCAGCAGCTTAACAGTCGAAGAGACCCAGTACTTC
D gene: .
J gene: TRBJ2-5
V gene: TRBV11-2
clone size: .

CDR3 protein: CASSMQLAYEQYF
CDR3 DNA: TGTGCCAGTAGTATGCAGTTGGCCTACGAGCAGTACTTC
D gene: .
J gene: TRBJ2-7
V gene: TRBV19
clone size: .

CDR3 protein: CASSRSGNDEQYF
CDR3 DNA: TGTGCCAGCAGCCGTTCCGGGAATGACGAGCAGTACTTC
D gene: .
J gene: TRBJ2-7
V gene: TRBV5-5
clone size: .

CDR3 protein: CASSPFSQGNTEAFF
CDR3 DNA: TGTGCCAGCAGCCCATTCTCCCAGGGGAACACTGAAGCTTTCTTT
D gene: .
J gene: TRBJ1-1
V gene: TRBV11-2
clone size: .

CDR3 protein: CASSGRGGRGTGELFF
CDR3 DNA: TGTGCCAGCAGCGGGCGGGGGGGCCGTGGCACCGGGGAGCTGTTTTTT
D gene: TRBD2
J gene: TRBJ2-2
V gene: TRBV9
clone size: once

CDR3 protein: CASSLDSLTYGYTF
CDR3 DNA: TGTGCCAGCAGCTTGGACAGTCTTACCTATGGCTACACCTTC
D gene: .
J gene: TRBJ1-2
V gene: TRBV5-4
clone size: .

CDR3 protein: CASSQRDRSNYGYTF
CDR3 DNA: TGTGCCAGCAGCCAACGGGACAGAAGTAACTATGGCTACACCTTC
D gene: TRBD1
J gene: TRBJ1-2
V gene: TRBV3-1/TRBV3-2
clone size: .

CDR3 protein: CASSLAPGTYNEQFF
CDR3 DNA: TGCGCCAGCAGCTTAGCTCCGGGGACATACAATGAGCAGTTCTTC
D gene: .
J gene: TRBJ2-1
V gene: TRBV5-1
clone size: .

CDR3 protein: CASTEEESWEEKLFF
CDR3 DNA: TGTGCCAGTACGGAGGAAGAATCCTGGGAGGAAAAACTGTTTTTT
D gene: .
J gene: TRBJ1-4
V gene: TRBV19
clone size: .

CDR3 protein: CASSYAGRGNEQFF
CDR3 DNA: TGTGCCAGCAGTTATGCTGGCCGAGGGAATGAGCAGTTCTTC
D gene: .
J gene: TRBJ2-1
V gene: TRBV6-6
clone size: .

CDR3 protein: CASYGFGNTEAFF
CDR3 DNA: TGTGCGAGTTACGGGTTCGGTAACACTGAAGCTTTCTTT
D gene: .
J gene: TRBJ1-1
V gene: TRBV27
clone size: once

CDR3 protein: CASTLTGPTDTQYF
CDR3 DNA: TGTGCCAGCACCTTGACAGGGCCCACAGATACGCAGTATTTT
D gene: TRBD1
J gene: TRBJ2-3
V gene: TRBV28
clone size: .

CDR3 protein: CASNKEGRGYGELFF
CDR3 DNA: TGTGCCAGCAACAAGGAGGGTCGGGGTTACGGGGAGCTGTTTTTT
D gene: .
J gene: TRBJ2-2
V gene: TRBV7-3
clone size: .

CDR3 protein: CASSASGTTDNEQFF
CDR3 DNA: TGTGCCAGCAGCGCTTCCGGGACTACCGACAATGAGCAGTTCTTC
D gene: TRBD2
J gene: TRBJ2-1
V gene: TRBV11-1
clone size: .

CDR3 protein: CASSFSSGYTGELFF
CDR3 DNA: TGTGCCAGCAGTTTCTCTAGCGGGTACACCGGGGAGCTGTTTTTT
D gene: TRBD2
J gene: TRBJ2-2
V gene: TRBV28
clone size: .

CDR3 protein: CASRHDRSPLHF
CDR3 DNA: TGTGCCAGTAGACATGACAGGTCACCCCTCCACTTT
D gene: .
J gene: TRBJ1-6
V gene: TRBV19
clone size: few

CDR3 protein: CASSSDRGPYNEQFF
CDR3 DNA: TGTGCCAGTAGTAGTGACAGGGGACCCTACAATGAGCAGTTCTTC
D gene: TRBD1
J gene: TRBJ2-1
V gene: TRBV19
clone size: .

CDR3 protein: CASSRAANTEAFF
CDR3 DNA: TGTGCCAGTAGTAGGGCAGCTAACACTGAAGCTTTCTTT
D gene: .
J gene: TRBJ1-1
V gene: TRBV19
clone size: .

CDR3 protein: CASRRDRGGFTDTQYF
CDR3 DNA: TGTGCCAGCAGAAGGGACAGGGGGGGATTCACAGATACGCAGTATTTT
D gene: TRBD1
J gene: TRBJ2-3
V gene: TRBV7-3
clone size: .

CDR3 protein: CASSIDVSTYGYTF
CDR3 DNA: TGTGCCAGTAGTATAGATGTGAGCACCTATGGCTACACCTTC
D gene: .
J gene: TRBJ1-2
V gene: TRBV19
clone size: .

CDR3 protein: CASSLISDVETQYF
CDR3 DNA: TGTGCCAGCAGCTTAATTAGCGATGTGGAGACCCAGTACTTC
D gene: .
J gene: TRBJ2-5
V gene: TRBV7-9
clone size: .

CDR3 protein: CASSLRAPGREKLFF
CDR3 DNA: TGTGCCAGCAGCTTGCGGGCCCCGGGGAGGGAAAAACTGTTTTTT
D gene: .
J gene: TRBJ1-4
V gene: TRBV5-4
clone size: .

CDR3 protein: CASSSVADTQYF
CDR3 DNA: TGTGCCAGCAGTTCGGTAGCAGATACGCAGTATTTT
D gene: .
J gene: TRBJ2-3
V gene: TRBV6-5
clone size: .